This TCR beta chain was recovered during a study of brain T cells in children with intractable seizures. This clone has more than one count but fewer than ten. Antigen specificity is unknown. The table came from immunoSEQ multiplex PCR; TCRdb's copy has only in-frame clones and leaves some out. The sample has about 350,000 clones; over 90% are singletons. V gave up 1 base and J gave up 8 bases, with 6 bases separating them. The CDR3 sequence is 12 residues long. Germline-derived CDR1 and CDR2 are LGHDT and YNNKEL (reference sequence). Time point of the sample: blood from clinic visit 5 months post-surgery; TSC patient then seizure free. Surgery cases with the highest brain T cell transcript signatures were chosen for sequencing. Patients received at least one anti-epileptic drug before surgery. Findings and limits, study-wide: Patients' HCMV serostatus was unknown; virus specificity rests on CDR3 similarity alone. Absence of clones before surgery may stem from lower sequencing depth.

Sequencing used peripheral blood, obtained less than 6 months after surgery. This receptor was obtained from a boy under two years old with tuberous sclerosis and intractable seizures. This chain connects TRBV3-1 (or the pseudogene TRBV3-2) to TRBJ1-5, with unresolved D. The chain's CDR3 is CASSQGGEPQHF. The CDR3 DNA is TGTGCCAGCAGCCAAGGAGGAGAGCCCCAGCATTTT.